The 7 T cell receptor beta chains below were found in one sample sequenced in a study of CD8 T cells in ankylosing spondylitis. TCRdb used MiXCR to reprocess the 5' RACE reads, holding one entry per CDR3 protein. The data contain 210,000 or so distinct CDR3 sequences, 8% to 10% of them singletons. What was sequenced was blood, either unsorted or a sorted T cell fraction (not recorded which). These receptors all come from a female donor with ankylosing spondylitis or in good health (not recorded which).

This clonotype came up many times. The chain couples TRBV29-1 to TRBJ2-3; D gene ambiguous. Germline loops: CDR1 SQVTM, CDR2 ANQGSEA. Deletions cut 3 bases from V and 1 base from J, with 17 bases between. This CDR3 is 16 amino acids long. CDR3: CSVDMVDPLRTDTQYF. The DNA of the CDR3 is TGCAGCGTTGACATGGTGGACCCCCTCCGCACAGATACGCAGTATTTT.

The chain has TRBV20-1 and TRBJ2-4; D gene ambiguous. V dropped 5 bases and J dropped 5 bases, with 13 bases sitting between them. This CDR3 is 13 amino acids long. The V gene's germline CDR1 is DFQATT and CDR2 SNEGSKA (reference sequence). Here the CDR3 reads CSAYSLGQNIQYF. CDR3 sequence (DNA): TGCAGTGCTTATAGCTTAGGCCAAAACATTCAGTACTTC.

About this clonotype: With a much larger clone just one base away, this may be a read error. The chain carries TRBV5-1 and TRBJ2-1; 11 positions match TRBD2. The CDR3 spans 19 residues. Germline V gene sequence: CDR1 SGHRS, CDR2 YFSETQ. V lost 6 bases to trimming and J lost 0 bases; unmatched junction nucleotides: 14. For the CDR3, the DNA is TGCGCCAGCACCGAGGGCGGGACTAGCGGTCTTAACTCCTACAATGAGCAGTTCTTC. Its protein product is CASTEGGTSGLNSYNEQFF.

Comments on this clonotype: One end of the junction fails to match germline, which may point to a read error. The chain links TRBV5-6 to TRBJ1-5, with a tentative D call TRBD1 (6 bases). The germline gives CDR1 SGHDT, CDR2 YYEEEE. The CDR3 spans 18 residues. The CDR3 is CASSLKGGGLYSNRPQHF. The CDR3 DNA follows: TGTGCCAGCAGCTTGAAAGGGGGTGGACTCTACAGCAATCGGCCCCAGCATTTT.

This clonotype was seen at least ten times. The genes are TRBV3-1 and TRBJ2-7, with 7 bases fitting TRBD1. This CDR3 comprises 16 residues. J was trimmed by 1 base and V by 0 bases; bases with no gene match: 6. Germline V gives CDR1 LGHDT, CDR2 YNNKEL (reference sequence). The CDR3 is CASSQELGRGSYEQYF. Written as DNA, the CDR3 is TGTGCCAGCAGCCAAGAGTTAGGCAGGGGGTCCTACGAGCAGTACTTC.

Many counts were recorded for this clonotype. This chain links TRBV24-1 with TRBJ1-5, with no clear D. The length of the CDR3 is 12 residues. CDR1 is KGHDR and CDR2 is SFDVKD in the germline V gene. The V and J ends lost 3 bases and 6 bases respectively, with 5 bases between them. The CDR3 reads CATSDGGQPQHF. Here the CDR3 DNA reads TGTGCCACCAGTGATGGCGGTCAGCCCCAGCATTTT.

Many counts were recorded for this clonotype. V and J are TRBV5-1 and TRBJ1-3; D gene unclear. Trimming shortened V by 0 bases and J by 0 bases, and 4 bases separated the two germline ends. CDR3 length: 14 residues. CDR1 SGHRS and CDR2 YFSETQ come from the germline V gene. For the CDR3, the DNA is TGCGCCAGCAGCTTGGATAGCTCTGGAAACACCATATATTTT. Residues: CASSLDSSGNTIYF.